Listed below are T cell receptor beta chains from one sample, sequenced in a study of monozygotic twins with inflammatory bowel disease. TCRdb re-analyzed the 5' RACE reads; it lists each CDR3 protein once, without DNA. This sample contains approximately 390,000 distinct CDR3 sequences. Sequencing used blood. These receptors were collected from a human donor with ulcerative colitis or Crohn's disease, or a healthy co-twin of an affected twin (not recorded which). CDR3s include the opening cysteine and the closing phenylalanine or tryptophan.

len	j_gene	v_gene	CDR3aa
14	TRBJ1-1	TRBV10-1	CASSEFFRGSEAFF
15	TRBJ2-5	TRBV25-1	CASSESTGGRETQYF
15	TRBJ1-2	TRBV5-1	CASSLEPGSNYGYTF
15	TRBJ1-6	TRBV28	CASSPSTGDNAPLHF
16	TRBJ2-3	TRBV11-2	CASSLISAGGTDTQYF
15	TRBJ2-1	TRBV25-1	CASSEQGISYNEQFF
15	TRBJ2-1	TRBV19	CASSMTGKFHNEQFF
15	TRBJ2-2	TRBV29-1	CSVTNRGLDTGELFF
13	TRBJ2-1	TRBV30	CAWKAGVGNEQFF
15	TRBJ2-1	TRBV14	CASSQEASGRSEQFF
16	TRBJ1-1	TRBV6-5	CASSYGLKIGDSEAFF
15	TRBJ2-1	TRBV19	CASTLLAGGTDEQFF
14	TRBJ1-4	TRBV2	CASSGTGWGEKLFF
12	TRBJ1-2	TRBV10-3	CAAVGGANGYTF
15	TRBJ2-6	TRBV5-1	CASSSAGVWANVLTF
15	TRBJ2-1	TRBV29-1	CSVEPTGGFDNEQFF
15	TRBJ2-1	TRBV7-9	CASQLPGEGYNEQFF
15	TRBJ2-7	TRBV18	CASSSQTSGGNEQYF
15	TRBJ2-1	TRBV5-1	CASSDPTTSYNEQFF
13	TRBJ1-3	TRBV30	CAWTGDSGNTIYF
15	TRBJ2-2	TRBV7-7	CASSLTGSSTGELFF
16	TRBJ1-4	TRBV7-9	CASSLVGDSYNEKLFF
15	TRBJ1-5	TRBV30	CAWARDRGFDQPQHF
13	TRBJ1-5	TRBV19	CASTSLSNQPQHF
15	TRBJ2-7	TRBV7-9	CASSSSSGSSHEQYF
13	TRBJ1-2	TRBV7-8	CASSLGVADGYTF
13	TRBJ2-3	TRBV15	CATTSGRGDTQYF
15	TRBJ2-1	TRBV5-1	CASSLDHIEGNEQFF
14	TRBJ2-3	TRBV20-1	CSASGGAVTDTQYF